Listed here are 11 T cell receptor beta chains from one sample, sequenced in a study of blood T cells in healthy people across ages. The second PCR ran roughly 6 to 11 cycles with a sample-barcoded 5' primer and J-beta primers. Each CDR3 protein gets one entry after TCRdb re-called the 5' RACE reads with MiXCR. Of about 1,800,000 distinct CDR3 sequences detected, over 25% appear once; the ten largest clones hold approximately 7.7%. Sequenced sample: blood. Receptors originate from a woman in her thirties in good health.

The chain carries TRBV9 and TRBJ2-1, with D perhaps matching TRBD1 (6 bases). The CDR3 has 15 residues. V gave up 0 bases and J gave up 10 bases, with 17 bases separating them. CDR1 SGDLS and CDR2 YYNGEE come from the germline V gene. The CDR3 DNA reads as TGTGCCAGCAGCGTAGCCTGGGACACCTCCTACGAGCAGTTCTTC. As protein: CASSVAWDTSYEQFF.

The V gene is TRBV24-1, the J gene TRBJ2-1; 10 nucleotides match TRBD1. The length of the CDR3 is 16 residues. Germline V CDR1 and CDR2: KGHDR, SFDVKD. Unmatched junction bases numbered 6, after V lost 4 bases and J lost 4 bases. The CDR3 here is CATSDTGTGAYNEQFF. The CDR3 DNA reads TGTGCCACCAGTGACACCGGGACAGGGGCGTACAATGAGCAGTTCTTC.

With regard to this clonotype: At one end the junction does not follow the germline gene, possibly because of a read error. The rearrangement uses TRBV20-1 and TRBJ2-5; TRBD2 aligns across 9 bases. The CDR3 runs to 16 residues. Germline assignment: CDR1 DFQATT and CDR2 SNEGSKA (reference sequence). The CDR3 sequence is CSARALVAGALETQYF. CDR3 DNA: TGCAGTGCAAGAGCGTTGGTAGCGGGGGCATTAGAGACCCAGTACTTC.

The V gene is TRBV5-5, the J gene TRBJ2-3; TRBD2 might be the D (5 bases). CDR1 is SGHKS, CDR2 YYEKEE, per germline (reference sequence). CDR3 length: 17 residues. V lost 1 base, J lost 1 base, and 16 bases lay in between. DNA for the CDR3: TGTGCCAGCAGCTTGACGATCGGCGGGTTCCGCACAGATACGCAGTATTTT. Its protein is CASSLTIGGFRTDTQYF.

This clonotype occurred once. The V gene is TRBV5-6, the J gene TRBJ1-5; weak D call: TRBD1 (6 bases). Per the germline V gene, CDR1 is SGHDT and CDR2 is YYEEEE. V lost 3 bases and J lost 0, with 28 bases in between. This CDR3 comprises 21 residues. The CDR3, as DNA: TGTGCCAGCAGCTCAATAGGGGGAGAACCCATAGAGCACTATAGCAATCAGCCCCAGCATTTT. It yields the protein CASSSIGGEPIEHYSNQPQHF. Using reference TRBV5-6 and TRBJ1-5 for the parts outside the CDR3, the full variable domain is DAGVTQSPTHLIKTRGQQVTLRCSPKSGHDTVSWYQQALGQGPQFIFQYYEEEERQRGNFPDRFSGHQFPNYSSELNVNALLLGDSALYLCASSSIGGEPIEHYSNQPQHFGDGTRLSIL.

The CDR3 loop is CASSLAPTSGGANEQYF. The CDR3 DNA follows: TGCGCCAGCAGCTTGGCCCCAACTAGCGGGGGGGCAAACGAGCAGTACTTC. The chain links TRBV5-1 to TRBJ2-4; 13 bases map to TRBD2. The J call is uncertain, as TRBJ2-7 better fits the DNA end. The CDR3 is 17 residues long. Germline V gene data show CDR1 as SGHRS and CDR2 as YFSETQ.

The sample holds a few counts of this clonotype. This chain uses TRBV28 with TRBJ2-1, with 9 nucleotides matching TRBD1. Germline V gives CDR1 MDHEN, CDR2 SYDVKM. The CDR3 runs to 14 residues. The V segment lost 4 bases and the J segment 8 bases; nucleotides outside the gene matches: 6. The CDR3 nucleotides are TGTGCCAGCAGTTCCGGGACAGGGATCGATGAGCAGTTCTTC. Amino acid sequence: CASSSGTGIDEQFF.

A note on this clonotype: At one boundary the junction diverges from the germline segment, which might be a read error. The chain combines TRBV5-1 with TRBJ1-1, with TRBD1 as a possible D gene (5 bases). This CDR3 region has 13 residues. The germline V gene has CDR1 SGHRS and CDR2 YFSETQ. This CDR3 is CASSGDGPLEVFF. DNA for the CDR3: TGCGCCAGCAGCGGGGACGGCCCCTTAGAAGTTTTCTTT.

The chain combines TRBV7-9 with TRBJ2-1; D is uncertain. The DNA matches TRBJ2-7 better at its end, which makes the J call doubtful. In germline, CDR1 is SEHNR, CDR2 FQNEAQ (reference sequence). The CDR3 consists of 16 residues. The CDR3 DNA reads TGTGCCAGCAGCTTACTCGAGGACCCCTCCTACAATGAGCAGTACTTC. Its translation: CASSLLEDPSYNEQYF.

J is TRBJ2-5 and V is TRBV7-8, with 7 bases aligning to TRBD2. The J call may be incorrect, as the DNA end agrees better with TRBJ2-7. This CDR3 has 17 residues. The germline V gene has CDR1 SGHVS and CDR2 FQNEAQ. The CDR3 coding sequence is TGTGCCAGCAGCTTAGCGCGGGCGGGAGTGAACTGCTACGAGCAGTACTTC. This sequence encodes CASSLARAGVNCYEQYF.

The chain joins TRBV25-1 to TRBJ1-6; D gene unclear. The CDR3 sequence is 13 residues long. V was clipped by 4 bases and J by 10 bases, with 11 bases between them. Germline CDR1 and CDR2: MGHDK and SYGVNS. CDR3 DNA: TGTGCCAGCAGTGCGGGTTTTCACTCACCCCTCCACTTT. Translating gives CASSAGFHSPLHF.